Given below is one T cell receptor (beta chain) in context. Its antigen is currently unknown. The CDR3 is made up of 15 amino acids. Deletions cut 4 bases from V and 1 base from J, with 14 bases between. Per the germline V gene, CDR1 is MGHRA and CDR2 is YSYEKL. This specimen comes from a study of cytotoxic CD8 clonotypes in ibrutinib-treated CLL. For the study at large: Responses: approximately 25 partial, 2 complete; after median roughly 63 months, roughly 15 stayed remitted, some 12 progressed.

Findings and limits, study-wide: The clonality rise at ibrutinib response reflected private clonotype expansion. Pretreatment clonality was elevated relative to age-matched healthy donors and paralleled circulating CD8+ T-cell counts. Samples were collected at differing times from sustained-remission and progressing patients.

The protocol was immunoSEQ multiplex PCR, while the TCRdb copy is restricted to in-frame clones and leaves out a portion. Counted here are fewer than 55,000 clones, roughly 57% occurring once; the ten biggest clones make up around a quarter. The chain is built from TRBV4-1 and TRBJ2-7, with unresolved D. The source material was PBMCs, sampled after 24 months of ibrutinib treatment. The TCR was taken from a human donor with chronic lymphocytic leukemia. The CDR3 sequence is CASSRLPFESYEQYF. The CDR3 DNA reads as TGCGCCAGCAGCCGCCTACCCTTTGAGTCCTACGAGCAGTACTTC.